This T cell receptor beta chain was identified in a study of graft-versus-host responses after intestinal transplantation. Study-wide results and limits: Individuals carrying graft-donor T cell macrochimerism showed high graft-versus-host to host-versus-graft clonal ratios in allografts.

This clone was recorded only once. What it recognizes is unknown. The data were produced by immunoSEQ multiplex PCR, yet TCRdb's version contains in-frame clones alone and is incomplete. The repertoire includes approximately 39,000 clones, approximately 94% of them detected once, and 0.2% to 0.25% sits in the top ten. Specimen: unstimulated CD4+ T cells sorted from spleen or lymph node cells, collected before transplant. The source is a human donor who was the organ donor for an intestinal transplant.

The DNA for the CDR3 is TGTGCCAGCAGCGAAACAGGGTCACATGGCTACACCTTC. It encodes CASSETGSHGYTF. The rearrangement links TRBV5-4 to TRBJ1-2; D is perhaps TRBD1 (6 bases). The CDR3 has 13 residues. Germline CDR1 is SGHNT and CDR2 is YYREEE (reference sequence). The V and J ends lost 4 bases and 6 bases respectively, with 13 bases between them.